These 10 T cell receptor beta chains originate from one sample sequenced in a study of CD8 T cells in ankylosing spondylitis. Study conclusions and caveats: Ankylosing spondylitis blood seemed to carry a telltale TCR beta motif made of under ten highly homologous variants.

The antigens these receptors bind are not known. TCRdb re-called the 5' RACE reads through MiXCR, storing one row per CDR3 protein. The table shows hundreds of thousands of distinct CDR3 sequences, with 10% to 15% occurring only once. Sequenced: blood, either unsorted or a sorted T cell fraction (not recorded which). All receptors come from a male donor with ankylosing spondylitis.

This clonotype came up a few times. The chain is built from TRBV7-2 and TRBJ2-7; D not resolved. V was trimmed by 2 bases and J by 1 base, leaving 12 bases between them. The CDR3 length is 15 residues. CDR1 and CDR2 (germline): SGHTA, FQGNSA. CDR3 bases: TGTGCCAGCAGCTTAACTGACCTACAGTCCTACGAGCAGTACTTC. Translated, it gives CASSLTDLQSYEQYF.

The chain uses TRBV21-1 and TRBJ2-7; whether TRBD1, the table's D call, matches the DNA was not checked. TRBV21-1 is marked as a pseudogene. The CDR3 is 14 residues long. CDR3 DNA sequence: TGTGCCAGCAGCAAAACAGGGGAGGTCTACGAGCAGTACTTC. Its protein is CASSKTGEVYEQYF.

This clonotype was seen ten or more times. CDR3: CSASGGAGTEAFF. Here the CDR3 DNA reads TGCAGTGCTTCGGGGGGCGCGGGAACTGAAGCTTTCTTT. V gene TRBV20-1 combines with J gene TRBJ1-1, with D maybe TRBD1 (6 bases). V lost 5 bases and J lost 5, with 15 bases in between. This CDR3 has 13 amino acids. Germline CDR1 reads DFQATT; CDR2 reads SNEGSKA (reference sequence).

This chain joins TRBV5-1 and TRBJ2-5; tentatively, D is TRBD1 (6 bases). The CDR3 is 15 amino acids. In germline, CDR1 is SGHRS, CDR2 YFSETQ. Trimming left V 1 base short and J 3 bases short, with 13 bases between. The CDR3 loop is CASSLSGAAEETQYF. The CDR3 DNA follows: TGCGCCAGCAGCTTGTCAGGGGCTGCGGAAGAGACCCAGTACTTC.

The CDR3 region is CAISESAAGGFDNEQFF. The CDR3 nucleotides read TGTGCCATCAGTGAGTCGGCAGCGGGGGGATTCGACAATGAGCAGTTCTTC. The V gene is TRBV10-3, the J gene TRBJ2-1, with 9 bases lining up with TRBD2. V was pared by 0 bases and J by 5 bases, with 8 bases of the junction left unmatched. The CDR3 covers 17 residues. The germline V gene encodes CDR1 ENHRY and CDR2 SYGVKD.

The chain has TRBV20-1 and TRBJ1-2; D unclear. CDR1 is DFQATT and CDR2 is SNEGSKA in the germline V gene (reference sequence). V dropped 2 bases and J dropped 8 bases, with 9 bases sitting between them. The CDR3 extends over 11 amino acids. The CDR3 DNA is TGCAGTGCTAGAATATCGGGCGGCTACACCTTC. It specifies CSARISGGYTF.

This clonotype occurred many times. The chain uses TRBV12-3 or TRBV12-4 and TRBJ1-5; D is unclear. This CDR3 has 13 amino acids. Trimming cost V 10 bases and J 0 bases, with 10 bases left between them. CDR3 loop: CATGSVSNQPQHF. Here the CDR3 DNA reads TGTGCCACCGGGAGTGTTAGCAATCAGCCCCAGCATTTT.

This clonotype was seen at least ten times. The V gene is TRBV5-5, the J gene TRBJ2-5, with D perhaps TRBD2 (5 bases). CDR3 length: 12 amino acids. Between the trimmed V and J ends, which lost 2 bases and 5 bases, there was a span of 7 bases. Germline V gene data show CDR1 as SGHKS and CDR2 as YYEKEE (reference sequence). CDR3 loop: CASSFPGETQYF. The CDR3 DNA reads TGTGCCAGCAGCTTTCCGGGGGAGACCCAGTACTTC.

The gene calls are TRBV29-1 and TRBJ2-7, with 7 bases aligning to TRBD1. There are 13 residues in the CDR3. CDR1 and CDR2 from the germline V gene are SQVTM and ANQGSEA. V was pared by 6 bases and J by 3 bases, with 8 bases of the junction left unmatched. The CDR3: CSVILGQHYEQYF. The CDR3 bases are TGCAGCGTAATATTGGGACAGCACTACGAGCAGTACTTC.

Of note for this clonotype: This clone may be a read error of a much larger clone one base away. The V and J genes are TRBV10-3 and TRBJ2-7; D gene unclear. This CDR3 comprises 16 residues. Looked up from germline, CDR1 is ENHRY and CDR2 is SYGVKD. The CDR3 nucleotides read TGTGCCGTCAGTGAGTCGAAGGGCTTTAGCTCCTACGAGCAGTACTTC. Translated, it gives CAVSESKGFSSYEQYF.